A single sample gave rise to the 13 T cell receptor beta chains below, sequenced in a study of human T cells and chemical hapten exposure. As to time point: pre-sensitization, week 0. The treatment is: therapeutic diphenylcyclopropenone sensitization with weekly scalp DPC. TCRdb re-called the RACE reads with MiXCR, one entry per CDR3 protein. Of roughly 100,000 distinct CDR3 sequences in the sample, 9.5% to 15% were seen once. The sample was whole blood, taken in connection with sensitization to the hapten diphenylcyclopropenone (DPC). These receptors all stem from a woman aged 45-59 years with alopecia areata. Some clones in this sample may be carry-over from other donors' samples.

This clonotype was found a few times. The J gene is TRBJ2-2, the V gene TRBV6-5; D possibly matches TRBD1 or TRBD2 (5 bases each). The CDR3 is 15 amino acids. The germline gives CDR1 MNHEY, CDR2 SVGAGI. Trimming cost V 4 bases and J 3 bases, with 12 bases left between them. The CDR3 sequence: CASSSSGTYTGELFF. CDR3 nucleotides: TGTGCCAGCAGTTCATCCGGGACCTACACCGGGGAGCTGTTTTTT.

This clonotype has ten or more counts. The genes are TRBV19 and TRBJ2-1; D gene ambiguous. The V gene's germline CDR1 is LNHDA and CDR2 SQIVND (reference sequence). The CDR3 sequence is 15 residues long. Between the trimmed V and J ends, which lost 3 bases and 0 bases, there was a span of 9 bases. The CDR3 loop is CASSIDLSSYNEQFF. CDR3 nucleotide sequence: TGTGCCAGTAGTATTGACCTGTCCTCCTACAATGAGCAGTTCTTC.

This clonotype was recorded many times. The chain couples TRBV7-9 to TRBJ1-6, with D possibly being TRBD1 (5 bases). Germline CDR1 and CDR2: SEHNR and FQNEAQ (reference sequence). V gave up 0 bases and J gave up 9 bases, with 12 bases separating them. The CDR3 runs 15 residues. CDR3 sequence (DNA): TGTGCCAGCAGCTTAGCTAGGGGTAATCGTTCACCCCTCCACTTT. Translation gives CASSLARGNRSPLHF.

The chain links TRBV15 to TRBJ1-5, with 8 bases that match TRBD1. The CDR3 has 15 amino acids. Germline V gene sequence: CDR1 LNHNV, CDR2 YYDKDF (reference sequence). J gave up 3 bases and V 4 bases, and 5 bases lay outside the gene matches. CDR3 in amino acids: CATSTRTGNNQPQHF. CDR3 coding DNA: TGTGCCACCAGCACCCGGACAGGGAACAATCAGCCCCAGCATTTT.

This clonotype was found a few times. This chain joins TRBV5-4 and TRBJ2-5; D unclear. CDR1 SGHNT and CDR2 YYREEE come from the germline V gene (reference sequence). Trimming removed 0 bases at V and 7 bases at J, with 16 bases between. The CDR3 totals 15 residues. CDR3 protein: CASSLGGGSSGTQYF. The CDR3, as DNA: TGTGCCAGCAGCTTGGGTGGCGGTAGCTCCGGGACCCAGTACTTC.

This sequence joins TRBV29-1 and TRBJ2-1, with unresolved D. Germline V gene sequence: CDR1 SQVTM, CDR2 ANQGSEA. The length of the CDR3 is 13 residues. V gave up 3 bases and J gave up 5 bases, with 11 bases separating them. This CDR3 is CSVEWTLNNEQFF. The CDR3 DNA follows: TGCAGCGTTGAGTGGACCCTGAACAATGAGCAGTTCTTC.

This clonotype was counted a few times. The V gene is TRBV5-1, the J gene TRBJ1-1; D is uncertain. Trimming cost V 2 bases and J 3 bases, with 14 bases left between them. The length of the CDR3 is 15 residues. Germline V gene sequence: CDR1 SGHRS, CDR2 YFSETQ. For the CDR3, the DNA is TGCGCCAGCAGCTTACCGGCTATGGGCCACACTGAAGCTTTCTTT. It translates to CASSLPAMGHTEAFF.

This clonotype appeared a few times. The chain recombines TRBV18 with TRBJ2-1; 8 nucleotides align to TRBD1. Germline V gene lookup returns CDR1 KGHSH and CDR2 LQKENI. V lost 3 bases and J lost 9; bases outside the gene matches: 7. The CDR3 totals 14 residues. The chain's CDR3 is CASSPTGETGEQFF. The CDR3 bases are TGTGCCAGCTCACCGACAGGGGAAACGGGTGAGCAGTTCTTC.

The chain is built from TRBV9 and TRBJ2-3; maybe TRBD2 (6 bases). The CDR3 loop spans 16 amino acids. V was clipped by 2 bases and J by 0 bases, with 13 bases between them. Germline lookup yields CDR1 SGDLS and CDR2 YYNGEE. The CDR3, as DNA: TGTGCCAGCAGCGTCCCCCGCGGGGCTAGCACAGATACGCAGTATTTT. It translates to CASSVPRGASTDTQYF. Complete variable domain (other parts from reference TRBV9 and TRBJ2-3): DSGVTQTPKHLITATGQRVTLRCSPRSGDLSVYWYQQSLDQGLQFLIQYYNGEERAKGNILERFSAQQFPDLHSELNLSSLELGDSALYFCASSVPRGASTDTQYFGPGTRLTVL.

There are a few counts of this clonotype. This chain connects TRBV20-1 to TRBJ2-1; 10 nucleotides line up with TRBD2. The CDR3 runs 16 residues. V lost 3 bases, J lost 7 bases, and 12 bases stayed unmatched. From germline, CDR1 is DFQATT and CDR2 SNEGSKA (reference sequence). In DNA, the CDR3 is TGCAGTGCTAGCGCTCTTAGCGGGGGGAGGAGGAATGAGCAGTTCTTC. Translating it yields CSASALSGGRRNEQFF.

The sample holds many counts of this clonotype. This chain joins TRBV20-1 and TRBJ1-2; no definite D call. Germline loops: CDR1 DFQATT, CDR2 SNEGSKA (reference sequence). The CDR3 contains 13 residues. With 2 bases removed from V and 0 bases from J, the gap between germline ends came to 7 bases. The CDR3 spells CSARPEANYGYTF. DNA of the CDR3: TGCAGTGCTAGACCTGAGGCTAACTATGGCTACACCTTC.

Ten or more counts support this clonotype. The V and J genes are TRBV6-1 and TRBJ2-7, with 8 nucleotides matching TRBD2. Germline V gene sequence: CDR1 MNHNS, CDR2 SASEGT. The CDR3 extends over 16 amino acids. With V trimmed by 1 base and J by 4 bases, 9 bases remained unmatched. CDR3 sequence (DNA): TGTGCCAGCAGTGAAGTCATCGGGCGGGGGGAGTACGAGCAGTACTTC. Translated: CASSEVIGRGEYEQYF.

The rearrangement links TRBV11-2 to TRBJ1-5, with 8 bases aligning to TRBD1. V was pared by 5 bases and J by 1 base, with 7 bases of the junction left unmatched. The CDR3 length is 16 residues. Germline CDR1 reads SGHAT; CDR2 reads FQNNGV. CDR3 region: CASSPGQGRSNQPQHF. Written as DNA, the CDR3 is TGTGCCAGCAGCCCCGGACAGGGAAGAAGCAATCAGCCCCAGCATTTT.